A single sample gave rise to the 15 T cell receptor beta chains below, sequenced in a study of T-cell reconstitution after alpha-beta-depleted transplantation in children. Preparation of the TCRbeta library used unique molecular identifiers. TCRdb re-called the PCR reads with MiXCR, one entry per CDR3 protein. In the table there are nearly 550,000 distinct CDR3 sequences, about a sixth of which are singletons. Sequencing was performed on PBMCs from the stem cell graft donor, taken from the stem cell graft. The receptors were gathered from a human donor who donated a stem cell graft to a child with acute lymphoblastic leukemia.

This clonotype was detected a few times. The V gene is TRBV9, the J gene TRBJ2-1; 9 bases line up with TRBD2. The CDR3 has 15 amino acids. V was pared by 2 bases and J by 5 bases, with 5 bases of the junction left unmatched. Germline loops: CDR1 SGDLS, CDR2 YYNGEE. The CDR3 loop is CASSVASGINNEQFF. The CDR3 bases are TGTGCCAGCAGCGTGGCTAGCGGGATAAACAATGAGCAGTTCTTC.

There are a few counts of this clonotype. J is TRBJ1-1 and V is TRBV18, with D tentatively TRBD1 (6 bases). Deletions cut 2 bases from V and 4 bases from J, with 11 bases between. The CDR3 loop spans 14 amino acids. Germline V gene lookup returns CDR1 KGHSH and CDR2 LQKENI. The CDR3 DNA sequence: TGTGCCAGCTCACCAAACGGGGGGGCCACTGAAGCTTTCTTT. Its translation is CASSPNGGATEAFF.

Here the CDR3 reads CASSSLPFRASGRSSYEQYF. As DNA, the CDR3 is TGCGCCAGCAGCTCCCTCCCCTTTAGGGCTAGCGGGAGGAGCTCCTACGAGCAGTACTTC. The V and J genes are TRBV5-1 and TRBJ2-7; 11 nucleotides line up with TRBD2. Germline values: CDR1 SGHRS, CDR2 YFSETQ. The CDR3 consists of 20 residues. The V segment lost 3 bases and the J segment 0 bases; nucleotides outside the gene matches: 17.

This rearrangement joins TRBV5-5 to TRBJ2-3; 7 bases match TRBD2. Germline V CDR1 and CDR2: SGHKS, YYEKEE (reference sequence). V lost 3 bases to trimming and J lost 3 bases; unmatched junction nucleotides: 7. The CDR3 consists of 15 residues. This CDR3 reads CASSSGAGVTDTQYF. As DNA, the CDR3 is TGTGCCAGCAGCTCCGGGGCGGGAGTAACAGATACGCAGTATTTT.

The chain employs TRBV5-1 and TRBJ2-1; a possible D gene is TRBD2 (6 bases). Trimming pared 7 bases from V and 7 bases from J, leaving 15 bases between. The CDR3 extends over 13 amino acids. CDR1 is SGHRS, CDR2 YFSETQ, per germline. The CDR3, as DNA: TGCGCCAGCGCACCGGGAGTATATAATGAGCAGTTCTTC. This encodes CASAPGVYNEQFF.

This clonotype has a handful of counts. This chain joins TRBV20-1 and TRBJ2-1; 13 nucleotides line up with TRBD2. Germline V gene sequence: CDR1 DFQATT, CDR2 SNEGSKA (reference sequence). This CDR3 has 16 residues. The V and J ends lost 5 bases and 5 bases, in that order; junction bases with no gene match: 9. The CDR3 is CSADNSGTSGDNEQFF. CDR3 DNA sequence: TGCAGTGCTGATAATTCCGGGACTAGCGGGGACAATGAGCAGTTCTTC.

This clonotype was seen a few times. The chain links TRBV20-1 to TRBJ2-5, with D hard to call. Germline V CDR1 and CDR2: DFQATT, SNEGSKA (reference sequence). The CDR3 spans 12 residues. V was cut by 1 base and J by 3 bases, with 6 bases left in between. The CDR3 is CSARAMEETQYF. The CDR3 nucleotides read TGCAGTGCTAGAGCCATGGAAGAGACCCAGTACTTC.

The chain carries TRBV19 and TRBJ2-7; D uncertain. In germline, CDR1 is LNHDA, CDR2 SQIVND (reference sequence). There are 18 residues in the CDR3. Trimming removed 3 bases from V and 1 base from J, with 22 bases in between. In DNA, the CDR3 is TGTGCCAGTAGTATTGCGATCCTTGGGGAAGAAACTTCCTACGAGCAGTACTTC. Protein sequence: CASSIAILGEETSYEQYF.

The chain has TRBV5-1 and TRBJ2-3; D not resolved. V shed 0 bases and J shed 6 bases, with 11 bases lying between them. The CDR3 runs 14 residues. Germline V CDR1 and CDR2: SGHRS, YFSETQ. Here the CDR3 reads CASSLANVVDTQYF. CDR3 DNA: TGCGCCAGCAGCTTGGCCAACGTGGTTGATACGCAGTATTTT.

The chain couples TRBV30 to TRBJ2-1; 10 bases map to TRBD2. The V gene end was trimmed by 1 base and the J gene end by 7 bases; junction bases not matched to a gene: 13. This CDR3 comprises 17 residues. Germline V CDR1 and CDR2: GTSNPN, SVGIG (reference sequence). The CDR3 DNA reads as TGTGCCTGGAGTGACGGTTGGGGGCTAGCGGGAGTGAATGAGCAGTTCTTC. This codes for CAWSDGWGLAGVNEQFF.

This clonotype showed up many times. CDR3 residues: CASSPPDTQYF. Written as DNA, the CDR3 is TGTGCCAGCAGCCCTCCTGATACGCAGTATTTT. V gene TRBV6-9 combines with J gene TRBJ2-3; D ambiguous. CDR1 and CDR2 from the germline V gene are MNHGY and SVAAGI. This CDR3 region has 11 residues. Trimming took off 6 bases at V and 6 bases at J, with 7 bases between the two ends.

A remark on this clonotype: Sequence at one end of the junction differs from germline and may be a read error. The V gene is TRBV14, the J gene TRBJ2-5, with 7 positions matching TRBD1. The CDR3 is 17 residues long. Germline V gene sequence: CDR1 SGHDN, CDR2 FVKESK. The CDR3 loop reads CASSQDWDSSSQEIQYF. In DNA, the CDR3 is TGTGCCAGCAGCCAAGATTGGGACAGCTCCTCACAAGAGATCCAGTACTTC. Supplemented by reference TRBV14 and TRBJ2-5, the full variable domain reads EAGVTQFPSHSVIEKGQTVTLRCDPISGHDNLYWYRRVMGKEIKFLLHFVKESKQDESGMPNNRFLAERTGGTYSTLKVQPAELEDSGVYFCASSQDWDSSSQEIQYFGPGTRLLVL.

The rearrangement uses TRBV25-1 and TRBJ2-3, with TRBD2 matching 7 bases. CDR3 length equals 16 residues. After removal of 3 bases from V and 1 base from J, the junction contained 7 bases not matched to a gene. The V gene's germline CDR1 is MGHDK and CDR2 SYGVNS. CDR3 sequence (DNA): TGTGCCAGCAGTGAGGATCTTGCGGGAGGCACAGATACGCAGTATTTT. This gives the protein CASSEDLAGGTDTQYF.

The rearrangement links TRBV7-6 to TRBJ2-1; TRBD2 matches 8 bases. Germline assignment: CDR1 SGHVS and CDR2 FNYEAQ. J was trimmed by 7 bases and V by 4 bases; bases with no gene match: 9. The length of the CDR3 is 15 residues. Here the CDR3 reads CASSSRTSPENEQFF. CDR3 DNA: TGTGCCAGCAGCTCCCGGACTAGCCCCGAGAATGAGCAGTTCTTC.

V usage is TRBV20-1 and J usage is TRBJ2-7; the match to TRBD2 covers 11 bases. J was trimmed by 3 bases and V by 1 base; bases with no gene match: 11. This CDR3 has 17 amino acids. From germline, CDR1 is DFQATT and CDR2 SNEGSKA (reference sequence). The CDR3 bases are TGCAGTGCTAGAGGAGGAGGACTAGCGGGCCGAAACTACGAGCAGTACTTC. Translated: CSARGGGLAGRNYEQYF.